The 10 T cell receptor beta chains in this list originate from one sample, sequenced in a study of T cell responses to AZD1222 COVID-19 vaccine (dated by TCRdb to the early 2020s). According to the study, the label for this sample's time point signals: baseline before first vaccination. The protocol used for the library was the immunoSEQ multiplex PCR assay. In TCRdb, the immuneACCESS table is reduced to in-frame sequences with V and J assigned. These tables do not hold every clone; where another copy was compared, an unresolved V gene accounts for under half, and the others remain unexplained. The table for this sample lists 100,000 to 140,000 clones; roughly 90% of them were counted only once. Together, the top ten hold 3.5% to 4.5% of the sample. Source: peripheral blood, taken on day 0 of AZD1222 vaccination. The receptor source for this set is an adult in good health.

This rearrangement joins TRBV27 to TRBJ1-5; the D is unclear. CDR3 size: 13 residues. Trimming shortened V by 5 bases and J by 0 bases, and 5 bases separated the two germline ends. Germline loops: CDR1 MNHEY, CDR2 SMNVEV (reference sequence). CDR3 amino acids: CASSPYSNQPQHF. The CDR3 DNA sequence: TGTGCCAGCAGTCCCTATAGCAATCAGCCCCAGCATTTT.

This chain connects TRBV13 to TRBJ1-1; D gene ambiguous. CDR1 is PRHDT, CDR2 FYEKMQ, per germline (reference sequence). Trimming cost V 0 bases and J 3 bases, with 5 bases left between them. The length of the CDR3 is 13 residues. The CDR3 sequence is CASSLGQDTEAFF. CDR3 DNA: TGTGCCAGCAGCTTAGGGCAGGACACTGAAGCTTTCTTT.

The V gene is TRBV7-8, the J gene TRBJ2-3; D is perhaps TRBD2 (5 bases). Germline CDR1 reads SGHVS; CDR2 reads FQNEAQ. This CDR3 region has 16 residues. Trimming removed 2 bases at V and 0 bases at J, with 12 bases between. Written as DNA, the CDR3 is TGTGCCAGCAGCTTACACCGCGGGCGAAGCACAGATACGCAGTATTTT. Translated: CASSLHRGRSTDTQYF. Full variable domain (outside the CDR3, taken from reference TRBV7-8 and TRBJ2-3): GAGVSQSPRYKVAKRGQDVALRCDPISGHVSLFWYQQALGQGPEFLTYFQNEAQLDKSGLPSDRFFAERPEGSVSTLKIQRTQQEDSAVYLCASSLHRGRSTDTQYFGPGTRLTVL.

The chain carries TRBV11-2 and TRBJ2-5, with 9 positions matching TRBD1. The ends lost 5 bases at V and 5 bases at J; junction bases unmatched: 9. The CDR3 length is 15 residues. Germline CDR1 reads SGHAT; CDR2 reads FQNNGV. DNA of the CDR3: TGTGCCAGCAGCGGACTACAGGGGGCTCGGGAGACCCAGTACTTC. Residues: CASSGLQGARETQYF.

This clone has more than one count but fewer than ten. This chain joins TRBV6-2 or TRBV6-3 and TRBJ1-2; D remains ambiguous. The CDR3 extends over 13 amino acids. Deletions cut 4 bases from V and 3 bases from J, with 9 bases between. Germline V CDR1 and CDR2: MNHEY, SVGEGT. Here the CDR3 reads CASSSRAHYGYTF. Written as DNA, the CDR3 is TGTGCCAGCAGTTCCAGAGCACACTATGGCTACACCTTC.

This sequence joins TRBV19 and TRBJ2-7; D might be TRBD1 or TRBD2, each matching 5 bases. The V end lost 2 bases, the J end lost 4 bases, and 12 bases lay between the germline ends. Germline values: CDR1 LNHDA, CDR2 SQIVND (reference sequence). The CDR3 length is 14 residues. The CDR3, as DNA: TGTGCCAGTAGTATACCCGAGGGGCTTTACGAGCAGTACTTC. This sequence encodes CASSIPEGLYEQYF.

The chain links TRBV14 to TRBJ1-2; D unresolved. CDR1 SGHDN and CDR2 FVKESK come from the germline V gene. The germline V and J ends were trimmed by 4 bases and 5 bases, with 11 bases remaining between them. The CDR3 runs to 13 residues. The CDR3 bases are TGTGCCAGCAGCCTGTTTGGGGTGTATGGCTACACCTTC. Protein product: CASSLFGVYGYTF.

The genes are TRBV4-1 and TRBJ2-5; D gene ambiguous. CDR1 is MGHRA and CDR2 is YSYEKL in the germline V gene. The CDR3 is 16 amino acids. Between the trimmed V and J ends, which lost 3 bases and 1 base, there was a span of 15 bases. The CDR3 loop is CASSHVKSLGQETQYF. CDR3 DNA sequence: TGCGCCAGCAGCCATGTGAAAAGTTTGGGCCAAGAGACCCAGTACTTC.

The chain uses TRBV15 and TRBJ2-2, with TRBD2 identical over 8 bases. Germline loops: CDR1 LNHNV, CDR2 YYDKDF (reference sequence). This CDR3 is built from 17 residues. Losses at the gene ends were 1 base for V and 1 base for J; bases not matched to a gene: 5. In DNA, the CDR3 is TGTGCCACCAGCAGAGGCCAGACTAGCGAGAACACCGGGGAGCTGTTTTTT. Translation gives CATSRGQTSENTGELFF.

This clone was detected a few times. The sample contains more than one DNA sequence encoding this CDR3. The chain recombines TRBV13 with TRBJ1-3; D unresolved. CDR1 and CDR2 from the germline V gene are PRHDT and FYEKMQ (reference sequence). This CDR3 has 12 amino acids. With 0 bases removed from V and 4 bases from J, the gap between germline ends came to 1 base. The CDR3 DNA reads TGTGCCAGCAGCTTAGGAGGAAACACCATATATTTT. Translated, it gives CASSLGGNTIYF.